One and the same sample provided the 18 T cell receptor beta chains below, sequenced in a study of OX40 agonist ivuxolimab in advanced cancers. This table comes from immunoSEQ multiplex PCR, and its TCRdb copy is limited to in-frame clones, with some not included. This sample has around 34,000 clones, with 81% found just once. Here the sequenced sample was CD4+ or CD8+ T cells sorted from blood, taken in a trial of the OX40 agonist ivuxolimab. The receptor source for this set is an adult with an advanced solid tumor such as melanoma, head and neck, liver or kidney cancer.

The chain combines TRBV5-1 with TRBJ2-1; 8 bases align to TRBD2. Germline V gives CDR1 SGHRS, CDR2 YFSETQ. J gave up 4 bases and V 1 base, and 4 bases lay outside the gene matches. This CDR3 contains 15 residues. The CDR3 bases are TGCGCCAGCAGCTTGACTAGCGGACAATACAATGAGCAGTTCTTC. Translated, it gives CASSLTSGQYNEQFF.

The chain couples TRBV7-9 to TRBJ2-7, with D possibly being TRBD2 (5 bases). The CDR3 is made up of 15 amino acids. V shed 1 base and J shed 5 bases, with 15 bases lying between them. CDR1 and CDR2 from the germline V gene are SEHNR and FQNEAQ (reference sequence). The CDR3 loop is CASSLGSQDFDEQYF. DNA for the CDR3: TGTGCCAGCAGCTTAGGCTCTCAGGACTTCGACGAGCAGTACTTC.

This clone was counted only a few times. CDR3 coding DNA: TGTGCCAGCAGTCCGGACCAAGGGGCAGGAGCTTTGAAACAGTTCTTC. It specifies CASSPDQGAGALKQFF. The chain recombines TRBV27 with TRBJ2-1; the D gene is possibly TRBD1 (5 bases). V was shortened by 5 bases and J by 13 bases, with 27 bases between the two germline ends. The CDR3 contains 16 residues. Germline values: CDR1 MNHEY, CDR2 SMNVEV (reference sequence).

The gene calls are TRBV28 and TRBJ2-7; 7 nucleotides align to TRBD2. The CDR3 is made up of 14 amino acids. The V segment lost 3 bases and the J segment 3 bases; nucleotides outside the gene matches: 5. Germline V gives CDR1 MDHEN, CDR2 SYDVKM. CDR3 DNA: TGTGCCAGCAGTTTGGGAGGGAAAGACTACGAGCAGTACTTC. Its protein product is CASSLGGKDYEQYF.

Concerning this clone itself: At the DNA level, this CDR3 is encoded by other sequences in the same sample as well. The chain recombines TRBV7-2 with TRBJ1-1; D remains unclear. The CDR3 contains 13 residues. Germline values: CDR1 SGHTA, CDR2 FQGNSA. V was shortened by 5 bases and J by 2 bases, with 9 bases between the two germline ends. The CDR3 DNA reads TGTGCCAGCAGCCCACGGCCAAACACTGAAGCTTTCTTT. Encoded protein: CASSPRPNTEAFF.

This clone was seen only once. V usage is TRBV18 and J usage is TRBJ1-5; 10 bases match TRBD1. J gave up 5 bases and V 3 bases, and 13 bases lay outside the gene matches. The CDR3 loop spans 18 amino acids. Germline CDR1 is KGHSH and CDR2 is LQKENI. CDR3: CASSPRRGSGQGDQPQHF. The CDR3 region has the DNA TGTGCCAGCTCACCTAGGAGAGGGTCAGGACAGGGGGATCAGCCCCAGCATTTT.

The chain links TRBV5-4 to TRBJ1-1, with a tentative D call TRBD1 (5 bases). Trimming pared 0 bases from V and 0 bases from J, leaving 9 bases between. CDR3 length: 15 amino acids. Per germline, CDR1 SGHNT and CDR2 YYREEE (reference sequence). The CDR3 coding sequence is TGTGCCAGCAGCTTGGCCCCGACAGTGAACACTGAAGCTTTCTTT. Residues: CASSLAPTVNTEAFF.

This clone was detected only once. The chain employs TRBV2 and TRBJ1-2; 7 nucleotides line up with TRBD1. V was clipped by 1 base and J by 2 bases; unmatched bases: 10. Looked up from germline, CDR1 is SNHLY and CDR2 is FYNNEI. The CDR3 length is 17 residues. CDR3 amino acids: CASSEDPPGTANYGYTF. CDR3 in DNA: TGTGCCAGCAGTGAAGACCCTCCCGGGACAGCCAACTATGGCTACACCTTC.

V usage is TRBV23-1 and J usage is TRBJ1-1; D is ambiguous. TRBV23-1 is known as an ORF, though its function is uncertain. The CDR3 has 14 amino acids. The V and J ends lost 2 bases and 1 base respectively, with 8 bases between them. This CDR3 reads CASSQEAQNTEAFF. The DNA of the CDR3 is TGCGCCAGCAGTCAAGAGGCCCAGAACACTGAAGCTTTCTTT.

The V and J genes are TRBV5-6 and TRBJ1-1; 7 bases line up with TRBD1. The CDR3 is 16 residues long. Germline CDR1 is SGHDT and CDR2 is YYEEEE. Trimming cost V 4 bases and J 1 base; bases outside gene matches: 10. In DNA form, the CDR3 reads TGTGCCAGCAGCCGATTAGCCGGGACAGAGAACACTGAAGCTTTCTTT. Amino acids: CASSRLAGTENTEAFF.

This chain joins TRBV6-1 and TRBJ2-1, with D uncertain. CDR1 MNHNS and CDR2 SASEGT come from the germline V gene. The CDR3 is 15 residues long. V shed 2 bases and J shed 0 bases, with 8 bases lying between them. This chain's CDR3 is CASSEIGSSYNEQFF. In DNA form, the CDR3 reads TGTGCCAGCAGTGAAATTGGAAGCTCCTACAATGAGCAGTTCTTC.

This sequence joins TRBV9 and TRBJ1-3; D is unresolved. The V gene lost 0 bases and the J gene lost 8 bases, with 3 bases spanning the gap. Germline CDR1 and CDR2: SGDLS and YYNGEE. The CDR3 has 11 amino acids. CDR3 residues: CASSVADTIYF. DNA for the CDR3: TGTGCCAGCAGCGTAGCGGACACCATATATTTT.

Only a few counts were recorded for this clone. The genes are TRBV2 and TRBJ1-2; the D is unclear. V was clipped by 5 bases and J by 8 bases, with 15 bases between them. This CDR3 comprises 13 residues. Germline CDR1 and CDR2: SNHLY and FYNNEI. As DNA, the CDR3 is TGTGCCAGCAGTCTAGACACGGTTGGGGGCTACACCTTC. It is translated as CASSLDTVGGYTF.

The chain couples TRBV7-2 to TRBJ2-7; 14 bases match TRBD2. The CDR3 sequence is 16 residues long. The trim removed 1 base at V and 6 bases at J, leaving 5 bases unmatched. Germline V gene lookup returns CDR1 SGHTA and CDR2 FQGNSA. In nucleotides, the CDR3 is TGTGCCAGCAGCTTAGGCGGGACTAGCGGGAGATTCGAGCAGTACTTC. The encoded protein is CASSLGGTSGRFEQYF.

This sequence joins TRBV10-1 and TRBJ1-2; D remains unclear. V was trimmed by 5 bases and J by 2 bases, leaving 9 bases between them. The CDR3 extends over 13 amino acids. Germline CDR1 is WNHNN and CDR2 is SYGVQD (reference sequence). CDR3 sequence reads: CASSSAGNYGYTF. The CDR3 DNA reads TGCGCCAGCAGTTCCGCGGGAAACTATGGCTACACCTTC.

CDR3 sequence: CASRLGQQSYEQYF. The CDR3 DNA reads TGTGCCAGCCGATTGGGGCAACAATCCTACGAGCAGTACTTC. The chain is built from TRBV6-6 and TRBJ2-7; possible D gene TRBD1, 5 bases. V lost 8 bases to trimming and J lost 1 base, with 15 bases between them. CDR1 MNHNY and CDR2 SVGAGI come from the germline V gene (reference sequence). This CDR3 has 14 residues.

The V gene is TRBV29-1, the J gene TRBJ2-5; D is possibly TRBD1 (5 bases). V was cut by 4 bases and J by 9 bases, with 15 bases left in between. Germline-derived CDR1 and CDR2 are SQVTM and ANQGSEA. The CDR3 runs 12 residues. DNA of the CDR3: TGCAGCGTTGGGGGCCAAGGGTGGTCCCAGTACTTC. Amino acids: CSVGGQGWSQYF.

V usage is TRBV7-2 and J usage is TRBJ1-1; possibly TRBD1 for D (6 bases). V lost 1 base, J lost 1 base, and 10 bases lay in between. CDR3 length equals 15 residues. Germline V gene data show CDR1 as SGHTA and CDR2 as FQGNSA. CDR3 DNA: TGTGCCAGCAGCTTAGAGGCAGGGGAGAACACTGAAGCTTTCTTT. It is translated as CASSLEAGENTEAFF.